The entry that follows covers one TCR beta chain sequence. The sample belongs to a study of blood T cell repertoires in COVID-19. On the study more broadly: Sources were T cells, B-cell-depleted T cells, or PBMCs; the material itself was cDNA or gDNA.

Sequencing was performed with immunoSEQ multiplex PCR; in TCRdb, only in-frame clones are kept and a portion is missing. Of some 490,000 clones detected, approximately 86% appear once; the ten largest clones hold approximately 8%. Participants were aged roughly 18 to 89 years from roughly 25 US areas. Grouping used clinical history reported by participants in a survey and questionnaire. This CDR3 region has 12 residues. The V end lost 2 bases, the J end lost 2 bases, and 3 bases lay between the germline ends. The germline CDR1 and CDR2 sequences are LGHNT and FRNRAP. The rearrangement joins TRBV12-5 to TRBJ1-2; D uncertain. The clonotype was recovered from a woman in her sixties who had recovered from COVID-19. The sample consisted of PBMCs or T cells enriched from blood (not recorded which). The DNA of the CDR3 is TGTGCTAGTGGTTTGCAAAACTATGGCTACACCTTC. This sequence encodes CASGLQNYGYTF.